The 29 T cell receptor beta chains in this list originate from one sample, sequenced in a study of T cells after yellow fever vaccination. TCRdb processed the 5' RACE reads anew with MiXCR; each CDR3 protein has one entry. The sample has around 360,000 distinct CDR3 sequences; 11% are singletons. Sequencing was performed on PBMCs, taken on the day of the first yellow fever vaccination. The receptors were sampled from a young man who received the YFV17D yellow fever vaccine.

This clonotype was seen many times. The CDR3 coding sequence is TGTGCCAGCAGCTCGGGGACATTTAATTCACCCCTCCACTTT. Protein: CASSSGTFNSPLHF. The chain employs TRBV7-2 and TRBJ1-6; a possible D gene is TRBD1 (6 bases). V dropped 4 bases and J dropped 6 bases, with 10 bases sitting between them. The CDR3 has 14 amino acids. Germline V gene lookup returns CDR1 SGHTA and CDR2 FQGNSA.

This clonotype was detected many times. V is TRBV4-2 and J is TRBJ2-3; D possibly corresponds to TRBD1 (6 bases). CDR3 length equals 17 residues. Trimming cost V 0 bases and J 6 bases, with 19 bases left between them. CDR1 is LGHNA and CDR2 is YNFKEQ in the germline V gene. The DNA for the CDR3 is TGTGCCAGCAGCCAAGATCCCGAGAGCAGGGGATGGGATACGCAGTATTTT. Translating it yields CASSQDPESRGWDTQYF.

The V gene is TRBV12-3 or TRBV12-4, the J gene TRBJ2-3, with D possibly being TRBD1 or TRBD2 (7 bases each). This CDR3 is 15 amino acids long. Trimming cost V 0 bases and J 9 bases, with 16 bases left between them. Here the CDR3 reads CASSLAGGGEKTQYF. Written as DNA, the CDR3 is TGTGCCAGCAGTTTAGCGGGAGGGGGCGAGAAAACGCAGTATTTT.

The chain is built from TRBV5-5 and TRBJ1-6; D unresolved. CDR1 SGHKS and CDR2 YYEKEE come from the germline V gene (reference sequence). Trimming removed 1 base from V and 6 bases from J, with 11 bases in between. The length of the CDR3 is 15 residues. The CDR3 DNA sequence: TGTGCCAGCAGCTTGAATACACCTTTTAATTCACCCCTCCACTTT. It specifies CASSLNTPFNSPLHF. Full variable domain (missing parts from reference TRBV5-5 and TRBJ1-6): DAGVTQSPTHLIKTRGQQVTLRCSPISGHKSVSWYQQVLGQGPQFIFQYYEKEERGRGNFPDRFSARQFPNYSSELNVNALLLGDSALYLCASSLNTPFNSPLHFGNGTRLTVT.

This chain links TRBV7-2 with TRBJ2-5; D is unresolved. CDR1 SGHTA and CDR2 FQGNSA come from the germline V gene. V dropped 7 bases and J dropped 4 bases, with 16 bases sitting between them. The CDR3 runs 14 residues. The CDR3 nucleotides read TGTGCCAGCACCATAGGTCCGTTACGAGAGACCCAGTACTTC. Protein: CASTIGPLRETQYF.

The rearrangement links TRBV2 to TRBJ1-4; 7 nucleotides align to TRBD1. The CDR3 has 15 amino acids. Germline CDR1 SNHLY, CDR2 FYNNEI. V trimming: 4 bases; J trimming: 4 bases; junction bases outside the gene matches: 6. CDR3 in amino acids: CASSGTGARNEKLFF. Here the CDR3 DNA reads TGTGCCAGCAGTGGGACAGGTGCTCGTAATGAAAAACTGTTTTTT.

V usage is TRBV9 and J usage is TRBJ1-6; D perhaps matches TRBD1 (6 bases). Germline CDR1 is SGDLS and CDR2 is YYNGEE. The germline V and J ends were trimmed by 3 bases and 5 bases, with 12 bases remaining between them. CDR3 length equals 15 residues. This CDR3 is CASSAMTGNNSPLHF. Written as DNA, the CDR3 is TGTGCCAGCAGCGCCATGACAGGAAATAATTCACCCCTCCACTTT.

This clonotype occurred a few times. CDR3 protein: CASSYDGLSRKTQYF. CDR3 DNA sequence: TGTGCCAGCAGTTACGACGGACTCTCGAGGAAGACCCAGTACTTC. This chain uses TRBV6-8 with TRBJ2-5; the D gene is possibly TRBD2 (5 bases). The CDR3 has 15 residues. CDR1 and CDR2 from the germline V gene are MNHGY and SAAAGT. The ends were cut back, 2 bases at V and 6 bases at J, with 16 bases in the middle.

This clonotype has just a few counts. The rearrangement joins TRBV4-3 to TRBJ2-5; the D gene is possibly TRBD2 (6 bases). This CDR3 region has 16 residues. Germline V gene lookup returns CDR1 LGHNA and CDR2 YSLEER. With 4 bases removed from V and 5 bases from J, the gap between germline ends came to 20 bases. CDR3 residues: CASSPTRWGTRETQYF. The CDR3 DNA follows: TGCGCCAGCAGCCCGACTAGATGGGGTACTCGGGAGACCCAGTACTTC.

The rearrangement uses TRBV7-2 and TRBJ1-6; 7 bases fit TRBD1. The CDR3 sequence is 16 residues long. CDR1 is SGHTA, CDR2 FQGNSA, per germline. With V trimmed by 3 bases and J by 0 bases, 2 bases remained unmatched. DNA for the CDR3: TGTGCCAGCAGCTTGGGACAGCACTCCTATAATTCACCCCTCCACTTT. This codes for CASSLGQHSYNSPLHF.

The J gene is TRBJ2-7, the V gene TRBV7-2, with 9 bases lining up with TRBD1. Germline V lookup: CDR1 SGHTA, CDR2 FQGNSA. CDR3 length: 14 amino acids. V gave up 5 bases and J gave up 3 bases; unmatched junction bases: 5. For the CDR3, the DNA is TGTGCCAGCAGCAGACAGGGGGGAGGCTACGAGCAGTACTTC. Residues: CASSRQGGGYEQYF.

This chain uses TRBV15 with TRBJ1-2; tentatively, D is TRBD1 (6 bases). The V end was cut by 3 bases, the J end by 8 bases, with 13 bases between. The CDR3 contains 13 residues. CDR1 and CDR2 (germline): LNHNV, YYDKDF (reference sequence). The CDR3 coding sequence is TGTGCCACCAGCAGGGGGGAGGGGGAGGGCTACACCTTC. Protein: CATSRGEGEGYTF. Full variable domain (remainder filled in from reference TRBV15 and TRBJ1-2): DAMVIQNPRYQVTQFGKPVTLSCSQTLNHNVMYWYQQKSSQAPKLLFHYYDKDFNNEADTPDNFQSRRPNTSFCFLDIRSPGLGDTAMYLCATSRGEGEGYTFGSGTRLTVV.

The chain has TRBV27 and TRBJ1-5; D call uncertain. Trimming removed 5 bases at V and 10 bases at J, with 18 bases between. The CDR3 totals 14 residues. Germline values: CDR1 MNHEY, CDR2 SMNVEV (reference sequence). CDR3 sequence: CASSPTFGGSPQHF. The CDR3 coding sequence is TGTGCCAGCAGTCCTACGTTCGGAGGGAGTCCCCAGCATTTT.

The CDR3 DNA sequence: TGTGCCAGTATCCCTTCAGAACAGGGGCTGCCTGAGGAGACCCAGTACTTC. Amino acids: CASIPSEQGLPEETQYF. This rearrangement joins TRBV19 to TRBJ2-5; 7 bases line up with TRBD1. The CDR3 contains 17 residues. The J segment lost 5 bases and the V segment lost 7 bases, leaving 19 bases of the junction unmatched. Germline CDR1 reads LNHDA; CDR2 reads SQIVND (reference sequence). The variable domain in full, with the rest retrieved from reference TRBV19 and TRBJ2-5, is DGGITQSPKYLFRKEGQNVTLSCEQNLNHDAMYWYRQDPGQGLRLIYYSQIVNDFQKGDIAEGYSVSREKKESFPLTVTSAQKNPTAFYLCASIPSEQGLPEETQYFGPGTRLLVL.

This clonotype was counted ten times or more. The CDR3 region has the DNA TGCAGTGCTAGGACAGGGGGCACAGATACGCAGTATTTT. Protein product: CSARTGGTDTQYF. The chain carries TRBV20-1 and TRBJ2-3, with TRBD1 matching over 8 bases. The CDR3 is made up of 13 amino acids. J gave up 1 base and V 3 bases, and 0 bases lay outside the gene matches. Germline-derived CDR1 and CDR2 are DFQATT and SNEGSKA (reference sequence).

This chain links TRBV20-1 with TRBJ2-3; tentatively, D is TRBD2 (6 bases). The CDR3 runs to 15 residues. V lost 3 bases and J 2 bases, leaving 15 bases between the germline ends. Germline loops: CDR1 DFQATT, CDR2 SNEGSKA (reference sequence). The CDR3 region is CSASGSGGNTDTQYF. DNA of the CDR3: TGCAGTGCTAGCGGGTCCGGGGGAAACACAGATACGCAGTATTTT.

CDR3 sequence (DNA): TGTGCCAGCAGCGTCTGGCAGGGTGGCTACACCTTC. Residues: CASSVWQGGYTF. The rearrangement links TRBV9 to TRBJ1-2; possible D gene TRBD1, 5 bases. Germline CDR1 SGDLS, CDR2 YYNGEE. The V gene lost 2 bases and the J gene lost 7 bases, with 9 bases spanning the gap. This CDR3 is 12 amino acids long.

The chain is built from TRBV20-1 and TRBJ2-1; 10 bases line up with TRBD1. Germline CDR1 and CDR2: DFQATT and SNEGSKA (reference sequence). With 1 base clipped from V and 3 bases from J, the junction kept 3 bases outside the gene matches. The CDR3 is made up of 15 amino acids. The CDR3 nucleotides read TGCAGTGCTAGAGTTCGGACAGGGGGCTACAATGAGCAGTTCTTC. Encoded protein: CSARVRTGGYNEQFF.

The genes are TRBV6-5 and TRBJ2-3; no reliable D call. CDR1 MNHEY and CDR2 SVGAGI come from the germline V gene. V was cut by 6 bases and J by 7 bases, with 11 bases left in between. This CDR3 is 12 amino acids long. The CDR3 spells CASSHDSNTQYF. CDR3 sequence (DNA): TGTGCCAGCAGCCACGACTCAAATACGCAGTATTTT.

This clonotype was counted a few times. DNA of the CDR3: TGTGCGCTGGAGGACGAGCAGTACGTC. Protein sequence: CALEDEQYV. The chain employs TRBV21-1 and TRBJ2-7; the table calls TRBD2, which could not be checked here. TRBV21-1 is flagged as a pseudogene. The CDR3 spans 9 residues.

This chain links TRBV4-2 with TRBJ2-2; D call uncertain. This CDR3 is 18 amino acids long. Germline-derived CDR1 and CDR2 are LGHNA and YNFKEQ. Trimming pared 0 bases from V and 4 bases from J, leaving 18 bases between. CDR3 sequence: CASSQDSSGVPGTGELFF. Here the CDR3 DNA reads TGTGCCAGCAGCCAAGATAGTTCCGGCGTTCCGGGCACCGGGGAGCTGTTTTTT.

This clonotype was detected only a few times. V and J are TRBV11-2 and TRBJ1-6, with TRBD1 as a possible D gene (6 bases). The CDR3 totals 15 residues. V was pared by 3 bases and J by 7 bases, with 13 bases between. The germline gives CDR1 SGHAT, CDR2 FQNNGV. The CDR3 DNA sequence: TGTGCCAGCAGCTTCTCTCACAGGGTGAATTCACCCCTCCACTTT. It codes for CASSFSHRVNSPLHF.

The rearrangement uses TRBV5-1 and TRBJ2-1; no firm D call. The CDR3 length is 15 residues. The germline gives CDR1 SGHRS, CDR2 YFSETQ. V was pared by 0 bases and J by 6 bases, with 13 bases between. CDR3 sequence (DNA): TGCGCCAGCAGCTTGGGCACCGGACCGAGCAATGAGCAGTTCTTC. Residues: CASSLGTGPSNEQFF.

The chain has TRBV12-3 or TRBV12-4 and TRBJ1-2; no clear D. V dropped 2 bases and J dropped 4 bases, with 8 bases sitting between them. This CDR3 is 13 amino acids long. As DNA, the CDR3 is TGTGCCAGCAGTTTACAACAAGGCTATGGCTACACCTTC. It specifies CASSLQQGYGYTF.

The CDR3: CASSLKQGGTYEQYF. The CDR3 DNA follows: TGTGCCAGCAGTTTAAAACAGGGGGGAACCTACGAGCAGTACTTC. The rearrangement joins TRBV27 to TRBJ2-7; 8 positions agree with TRBD1. CDR3 length: 15 amino acids. V lost 2 bases to trimming and J lost 2 bases; unmatched junction nucleotides: 5. CDR1 MNHEY and CDR2 SMNVEV come from the germline V gene (reference sequence).

This clonotype has only a few counts. The gene calls are TRBV5-4 and TRBJ1-1; a possible D gene is TRBD1 (5 bases). There are 14 residues in the CDR3. Trimming left V 0 bases short and J 0 bases short, with 6 bases between. CDR1 is SGHNT and CDR2 is YYREEE in the germline V gene (reference sequence). The CDR3 protein is CASSLARVNTEAFF. CDR3 DNA sequence: TGTGCCAGCAGCTTGGCCAGGGTGAACACTGAAGCTTTCTTT.

This clonotype was counted at least ten times. The V gene is TRBV6-5, the J gene TRBJ2-3; TRBD2 matches 7 bases. CDR1 and CDR2 (germline): MNHEY, SVGAGI. CDR3 size: 15 residues. V was clipped by 2 bases and J by 0 bases; unmatched bases: 2. CDR3 sequence (DNA): TGTGCCAGCAGTTACGGGGGGGGAAGCACAGATACGCAGTATTTT. Amino acids: CASSYGGGSTDTQYF.

The chain is built from TRBV6-5 and TRBJ2-1; TRBD2 aligns across 9 bases. The junction had 9 bases not matched to a gene; V was cut back by 2 bases and J by 10 bases. The CDR3 length is 15 residues. Germline lookup yields CDR1 MNHEY and CDR2 SVGAGI. The CDR3 spells CASSYASGVPWEQFF. The CDR3 bases are TGTGCCAGCAGTTACGCTAGCGGGGTCCCATGGGAGCAGTTCTTC.

The chain couples TRBV7-3 to TRBJ2-2; D is possibly TRBD1 or TRBD2 (5 bases each). V shed 8 bases and J shed 5 bases, with 9 bases lying between them. The CDR3 totals 12 residues. Germline V lookup: CDR1 SGHTA, CDR2 FQGTGA. The CDR3 DNA follows: TGTGCCAGCGGGGACCCAACCGGGGAGCTGTTTTTT. This translates into CASGDPTGELFF.